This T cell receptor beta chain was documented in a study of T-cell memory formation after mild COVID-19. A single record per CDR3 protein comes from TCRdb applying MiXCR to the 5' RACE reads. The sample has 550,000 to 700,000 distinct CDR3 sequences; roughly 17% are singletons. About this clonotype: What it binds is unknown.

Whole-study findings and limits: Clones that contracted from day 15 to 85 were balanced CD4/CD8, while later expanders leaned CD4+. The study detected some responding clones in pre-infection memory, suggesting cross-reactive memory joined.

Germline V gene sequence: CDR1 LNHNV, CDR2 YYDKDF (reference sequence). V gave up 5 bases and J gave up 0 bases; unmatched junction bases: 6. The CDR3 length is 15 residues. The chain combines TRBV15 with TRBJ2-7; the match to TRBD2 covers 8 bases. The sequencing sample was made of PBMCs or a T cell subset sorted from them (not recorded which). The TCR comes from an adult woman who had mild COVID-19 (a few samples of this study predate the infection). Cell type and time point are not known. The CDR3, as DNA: TGTGCCACCAGCCCCGGCGGGGGGACCTCCTACGAGCAGTACTTC. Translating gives CATSPGGGTSYEQYF.